This T cell receptor beta chain was obtained from a study of cytomegalovirus exposure and HLA in healthy donors. Study-level points and caveats: In a later analysis, approximately 15,000 TCR beta sequences were associated with HLA alleles at 0.05 false discovery rate.

As regards this clone: What it recognizes is unknown.

Trimming shortened V by 7 bases and J by 1 base, and 19 bases separated the two germline ends. Germline CDR1 MDHEN, CDR2 SYDVKM. CDR3 length: 16 residues. Researchers ran the PCR with 60 Vbeta and 13 Jbeta primers. Clones were read by immunoSEQ multiplex PCR, and TCRdb kept only the in-frame ones, dropping some. Of about 180,000 clones listed, 82% are singletons. This sequence joins TRBV28 and TRBJ1-1; D may be TRBD1 (5 bases). Sequencing input: PBMCs. The sequence was obtained from a middle-aged man in good health and CMV-seronegative. The CDR3 DNA sequence: TGTGCCAGCACGCTAGGTGGAGGGGCTTCGAACACTGAAGCTTTCTTT. Its protein product is CASTLGGGASNTEAFF.